This T cell receptor (beta chain) was identified during a study of cytomegalovirus exposure and HLA in healthy donors. Study as a whole: The roughly 110 validation repertoires were reported in a later analysis to have been generated on the same platform as the roughly 720 first-cohort repertoires.

Findings and limits, study-wide: The classifier reportedly diagnosed cytomegalovirus status with high specificity and sensitivity. Investigators reported more than 150 TCR beta chains as tied to cytomegalovirus.

Note on this clone: Its antigen is not identified.

CDR1 and CDR2 from the germline V gene are SEHNR and FQNEAQ (reference sequence). The CDR3 extends over 12 amino acids. Trimming pared 0 bases from V and 7 bases from J, leaving 5 bases between. Assay used: immunoSEQ multiplex PCR; TCRdb lists only in-frame clones, some missing. The sample has 78,000 or so clones; around 94% are singletons. This TCR came from a woman aged 18-29 years in good health and CMV-seropositive. Sequenced: PBMCs. This chain links TRBV7-9 with TRBJ2-3, with no clear D. In nucleotides, the CDR3 is TGTGCCAGCAGCTTAGCGAGGAATACGCAGTATTTT. Translated: CASSLARNTQYF.